Presented here are 20 T cell receptor beta chains from one specimen sequenced in a study of blood T cells in healthy people across ages (dated by TCRdb to 2013 to 2016). Receptors were amplified or captured by 5' RACE. The sequencing machine was an Illumina HiSeq 2500. A second about 7 to 12 cycle PCR used a sample-barcoded 5' primer and a J-beta primer mix. TCRdb applied fastp at Q25 and MiXCR to the public reads, then kept only in-frame beta chains. Rows are unified per CDR3 protein, each entry keeping the most common DNA and genes. The sample has hundreds of thousands of distinct CDR3 sequences on record, less than 25% of them singletons. Roughly 9.4% of the sample is in the top ten clones. The same sample was also used in a study of T cells of mothers and their children.

Sequencing input: blood. The receptors shown here come from a boy younger than 18 in good health.

This clonotype was seen many times. The chain uses TRBV9 and TRBJ2-3; D is perhaps TRBD2 (6 bases). The CDR3 loop spans 14 amino acids. Trimming removed 2 bases from V and 0 bases from J, with 7 bases in between. CDR1 SGDLS and CDR2 YYNGEE come from the germline V gene. CDR3 residues: CASSVRGSTDTQYF. DNA for the CDR3: TGTGCCAGCAGCGTGCGGGGAAGCACAGATACGCAGTATTTT. The whole variable domain, remainder taken from reference TRBV9 and TRBJ2-3, is DSGVTQTPKHLITATGQRVTLRCSPRSGDLSVYWYQQSLDQGLQFLIQYYNGEERAKGNILERFSAQQFPDLHSELNLSSLELGDSALYFCASSVRGSTDTQYFGPGTRLTVL.

This clonotype was found a few times. This chain uses TRBV9 with TRBJ2-1; TRBD2 might be the D (7 bases). Germline V gives CDR1 SGDLS, CDR2 YYNGEE. V lost 3 bases, J lost 5 bases, and 15 bases lay in between. The length of the CDR3 is 15 residues. The CDR3 DNA follows: TGTGCCAGCAGCGCCCCAGGAGGGGGGGACAATGAGCAGTTCTTC. Protein: CASSAPGGGDNEQFF.

The chain joins TRBV7-2 to TRBJ2-5; TRBD2 matches 12 bases. With 5 bases clipped from V and 5 bases from J, the junction kept 9 bases outside the gene matches. CDR1 is SGHTA, CDR2 FQGNSA, per germline. There are 16 residues in the CDR3. This CDR3 is CASSPGLAGRWETQYF. For the CDR3, the DNA is TGTGCCAGCAGCCCCGGACTAGCGGGGAGATGGGAGACCCAGTACTTC.

V gene TRBV5-1 combines with J gene TRBJ1-5, with 7 positions matching TRBD1. Unmatched junction bases numbered 7, after V lost 4 bases and J lost 3 bases. CDR3 length: 15 amino acids. Germline values: CDR1 SGHRS, CDR2 YFSETQ. In nucleotides, the CDR3 is TGCGCCAGCAGCCCGTGGGACAGACACAATCAGCCCCAGCATTTT. Translation gives CASSPWDRHNQPQHF.

The chain joins TRBV12-3 or TRBV12-4 to TRBJ2-1; 7 positions agree with TRBD1. The J call may be mistaken, given a closer DNA end match to TRBJ2-5. The CDR3 consists of 18 residues. The CDR3: CASSHSIDRVGVRETQYF. DNA for the CDR3: TGTGCCAGCAGTCACTCCATCGACAGGGTAGGGGTTCGAGAGACCCAGTACTTC.

This chain connects TRBV28 to TRBJ2-1; tentative D call: TRBD2 (5 bases). There are 15 residues in the CDR3. V dropped 6 bases and J dropped 0 bases, with 12 bases sitting between them. Germline V gene lookup returns CDR1 MDHEN and CDR2 SYDVKM. The CDR3 reads CASSLAISSYNEQFF. The CDR3 nucleotides read TGTGCCAGCAGCTTAGCGATTAGCTCCTACAATGAGCAGTTCTTC.

The V call is TRBV6-2 or TRBV6-3, the J call TRBJ1-5; TRBD1 matches 7 bases. This CDR3 is built from 19 residues. Germline-derived CDR1 and CDR2 are MNHEY and SVGEGT. Trimming removed 6 bases from V and 4 bases from J; junction bases left unmatched: 21. CDR3 in DNA: TGTGCCAGCAGCCTCCCGAGACTGACCGGGACAGTGCCAAATCAGCCCCAGCATTTT. Amino acids: CASSLPRLTGTVPNQPQHF.

This clonotype was counted only a few times. At one end, the junction sequence differs from germline, possibly due to a read error. V and J are TRBV7-2 and TRBJ2-7; possibly TRBD1 for D (5 bases). This CDR3 is 12 amino acids long. Germline V gene lookup returns CDR1 SGHTA and CDR2 FQGNSA. The CDR3, as DNA: TGTGCTAGCAGCGAAAGGCCGGACAAGCAGTACTTC. It yields the protein CASSERPDKQYF. The whole variable domain, filled in from reference TRBV7-2 and TRBJ2-7, reads GAGVSQSPSNKVTEKGKDVELRCDPISGHTALYWYRQSLGQGLEFLIYFQGNSAPDKSGLPSDRFSAERTGGSVSTLTIQRTQQEDSAVYLCASSERPDKQYFGPGTRLTVT.

The chain carries TRBV5-1 and TRBJ1-2; 8 bases are a match to TRBD1. This CDR3 is 12 amino acids long. CDR1 and CDR2 from the germline V gene are SGHRS and YFSETQ. The V segment lost 3 bases and the J segment 7 bases; nucleotides outside the gene matches: 2. DNA for the CDR3: TGCGCCAGCAGCTCGGACAGGGTTGGCTACACCTTC. Translated, it gives CASSSDRVGYTF.

This chain connects TRBV2 to TRBJ1-4; no clear D. CDR3 length: 14 residues. Between the trimmed V and J ends, which lost 3 bases and 7 bases, there was a span of 12 bases. Looked up from germline, CDR1 is SNHLY and CDR2 is FYNNEI. In DNA, the CDR3 is TGTGCCAGCAGTGATTGGGGTTCGGGTGAAAAACTGTTTTTT. It translates to CASSDWGSGEKLFF.

The chain joins TRBV7-9 to TRBJ2-5; D may be TRBD1 or TRBD2 (6 bases each). The DNA matches TRBJ2-7 better at its end, which makes the J call doubtful. The CDR3 contains 13 residues. Germline V gene lookup returns CDR1 SEHNR and CDR2 FQNEAQ (reference sequence). Here the CDR3 reads CASRQYREVEQYF. The CDR3 DNA reads as TGTGCCAGCAGGCAATACAGGGAGGTCGAGCAGTACTTC.

This clonotype was found a few times. The chain has TRBV3-1 and TRBJ2-1, with D maybe TRBD2 (5 bases). There are 13 residues in the CDR3. V lost 1 base to trimming and J lost 5 bases, with 6 bases between them. The germline CDR1 and CDR2 sequences are LGHDT and YNNKEL (reference sequence). The CDR3 nucleotides read TGTGCCAGCAGCCAAGTAGCGAACAATGAGCAGTTCTTC. Its translation is CASSQVANNEQFF.

The genes are TRBV10-3 and TRBJ2-5, with 7 nucleotides matching TRBD2. The end of the DNA aligns better with TRBJ2-1, so the J call may be wrong. Looked up from germline, CDR1 is ENHRY and CDR2 is SYGVKD. This CDR3 comprises 16 residues. The CDR3 loop reads CAISEAVGGSRIEQFF. For the CDR3, the DNA is TGTGCCATCAGTGAGGCGGTGGGCGGGAGTCGTATTGAGCAGTTCTTC.

This clonotype turned up a few times. The chain recombines TRBV27 with TRBJ2-5; 10 nucleotides agree with TRBD1. From germline, CDR1 is MNHEY and CDR2 SMNVEV (reference sequence). The V and J ends lost 5 bases and 11 bases, in that order; junction bases with no gene match: 11. The CDR3 is 14 amino acids. The CDR3 region has the DNA TGTGCCAGCAGTGCCGGGACAGGGGCGTTCAAGCAGTACTTC. Its translation is CASSAGTGAFKQYF.

The rearrangement joins TRBV12-3 or TRBV12-4 to TRBJ2-1; 14 bases match TRBD2. The ends lost 5 bases at V and 1 base at J; junction bases unmatched: 7. CDR3 size: 18 residues. CDR3 loop: CASSLGTSGSSSYNEQFF. The CDR3 DNA is TGTGCCAGCAGTCTCGGGACTAGCGGGAGCTCGTCCTACAATGAGCAGTTCTTC.

This chain connects TRBV4-1 to TRBJ1-1; 10 nucleotides match TRBD1. This CDR3 has 16 residues. The junction had 15 bases not matched to a gene; V was cut back by 3 bases and J by 11 bases. Germline V gene sequence: CDR1 MGHRA, CDR2 YSYEKL. The CDR3, as DNA: TGCGCCAGCAGCCAGGCAAAGGGGGGACAGGGGCTATCGGCTTTCTTT. Protein sequence: CASSQAKGGQGLSAFF.

The rearrangement links TRBV27 to TRBJ2-5, with TRBD1 matching 10 bases. The end of the DNA is better explained by TRBJ2-1, so the J call may be wrong. The CDR3 contains 13 residues. Germline values: CDR1 MNHEY, CDR2 SMNVEV (reference sequence). Here the CDR3 reads CASRQGADNEQFF. In DNA, the CDR3 is TGTGCCAGTCGACAGGGGGCCGACAATGAGCAGTTCTTC.

In nucleotides, the CDR3 is TGCGCCAGCAGCCAAGTGACAGGGAAGAGCAATCAGCCCCAGCATTTT. As protein: CASSQVTGKSNQPQHF. The V gene is TRBV4-1, the J gene TRBJ1-5, with 7 bases lining up with TRBD1. CDR3 length: 16 amino acids. V was pared by 1 base and J by 1 base, with 4 bases of the junction left unmatched. CDR1 is MGHRA, CDR2 YSYEKL, per germline.

The chain uses TRBV29-1 and TRBJ2-7, with TRBD1 identical over 7 bases. The CDR3 spans 13 residues. From germline, CDR1 is SQVTM and CDR2 ANQGSEA. The J segment lost 0 bases and the V segment lost 4 bases, leaving 3 bases of the junction unmatched. CDR3 sequence: CSVVGDSSYEQYF. The CDR3 DNA is TGCAGCGTTGTAGGGGACAGCTCCTACGAGCAGTACTTC.

The chain employs TRBV7-2 and TRBJ2-7, with TRBD2 matching 10 bases. CDR3 size: 12 residues. In germline, CDR1 is SGHTA, CDR2 FQGNSA. After removal of 6 bases from V and 8 bases from J, the junction contained 4 bases not matched to a gene. The CDR3 loop is CASRIAGGQQYF. The CDR3, as DNA: TGTGCCAGCAGAATAGCGGGAGGCCAGCAGTACTTC.